This T cell receptor (beta chain) was identified in a study of T cell repertoires in cytomegalovirus infection. In the study overall: Epitope selection comprised recently identified HLA-C-restricted CMV epitopes and well-studied HLA-B-restricted CMV epitopes. It was the public TCR beta signatures that indicated both CMV infection and matching HLA type. Study-wide points: The ex vivo response showed dominance by HLA-C-restricted CMV-specific TCR beta clonotypes.

TCRdb called the reads again in MiXCR, with one record for every CDR3 protein. The sample lists fewer than 650,000 distinct CDR3 sequences, roughly 42% seen once, with around 50% in the top ten. Germline CDR1 reads SGHVS; CDR2 reads FQNEAQ. This CDR3 spans 14 amino acids. V was trimmed by 5 bases and J by 7 bases, leaving 14 bases between them. This clonotype occurred a few times. Its cognate antigen is unknown. The gene calls are TRBV7-8 and TRBJ2-2; TRBD2 might be the D (5 bases). This sequence was found in a human donor in good health (CMV status not recorded). Some clones in this sample may be carry-over from other donors' samples. The material was cultured PBMCs, obtained from culture after CMV antigen stimulation. The CDR3 DNA reads TGTGCCAGCAGCGCTACTAGTGGGGTCGGGGAGCTGTTTTTT. Protein sequence: CASSATSGVGELFF.